This T cell receptor (beta chain) was sequenced for a study of molecular identifiers for immune sequencing clone quantification. Broader study findings: Spiked Jurkat TCR RNA equivalent to one cell reportedly surfaced among roughly 1 million naive cells. Over 99% of effector molecules, but under 1% in naive cells, were held by clones with more than 20 RNA copies.

Making the bulk TCR libraries relied on previously described methods and listed TCR primers. TCRdb re-analysed the PCR reads in MiXCR, keeping a single row per CDR3 protein. This sample carries about 510,000 distinct CDR3 sequences, about a fifth of them seen once, and the ten largest clones take approximately 0.8%. The germline gives CDR1 MNHEY, CDR2 SVGAGI. This CDR3 has 12 residues. V dropped 4 bases and J dropped 6 bases, with 10 bases sitting between them. In this sample, this clonotype turned up many times. Its specificity is not known. The V call is TRBV6-5, the J call TRBJ2-7; no definite D call. The specimen sequenced was naive CD8+ T cells from blood, with Jurkat cell RNA spiked in. Subset reported: FACS-sorted CD8+CD4-CCR7+CD45RA+ naive T cells. This receptor was identified in a human donor in good health. Some libraries in this study had Jurkat cell RNA spiked in. CDR3 amino acids: CASSSPSREQYF. The CDR3 DNA follows: TGTGCCAGCAGTTCCCCCTCCCGCGAGCAGTACTTC.